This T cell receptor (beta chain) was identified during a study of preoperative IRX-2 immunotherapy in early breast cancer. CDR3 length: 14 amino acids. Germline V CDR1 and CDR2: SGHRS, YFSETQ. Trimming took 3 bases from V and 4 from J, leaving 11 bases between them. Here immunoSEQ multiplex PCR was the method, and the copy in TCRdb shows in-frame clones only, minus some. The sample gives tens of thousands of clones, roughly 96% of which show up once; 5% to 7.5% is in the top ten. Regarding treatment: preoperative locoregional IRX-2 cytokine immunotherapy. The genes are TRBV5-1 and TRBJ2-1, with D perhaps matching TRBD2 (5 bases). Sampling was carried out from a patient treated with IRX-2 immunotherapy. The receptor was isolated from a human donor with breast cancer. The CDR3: CASSSGGTYNEQFF. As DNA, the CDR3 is TGCGCCAGCAGCTCAGGAGGAACGTACAATGAGCAGTTCTTC.